Following are 18 T cell receptor beta chains from one sample sequenced in a study of T cells after somatic rescue of genetic block. TCRdb's table, derived via immunoSEQ multiplex PCR, lists solely in-frame clones and lacks some. Altogether about 72,000 clones are present, under 95% being singletons, with the ten largest covering about 3%. Sequenced sample: peripheral blood mononuclear cells (PBMCs). The receptors originated from a man aged 25 to 45.

Here the CDR3 DNA reads TGTGCCAGCAGACGCGAGACAGGGGGCCCTGGAAAACTGTTTTTT. The encoded protein is CASRRETGGPGKLFF. V gene TRBV6-6 combines with J gene TRBJ1-4, with TRBD1 identical over 10 bases. The CDR3 runs to 15 residues. After removal of 6 bases from V and 10 bases from J, the junction contained 11 bases not matched to a gene. Germline loops: CDR1 MNHNY, CDR2 SVGAGI (reference sequence).

The rearrangement uses TRBV13 and TRBJ1-5; D is uncertain. CDR1 PRHDT and CDR2 FYEKMQ come from the germline V gene (reference sequence). The CDR3 totals 13 residues. V lost 0 bases, J lost 6 bases, and 6 bases lay in between. CDR3: CASSLGSAQPQHF. The CDR3 coding sequence is TGTGCCAGCAGCTTAGGGTCAGCTCAGCCCCAGCATTTT.

The chain carries TRBV28 and TRBJ1-5; D possibly corresponds to TRBD1 (5 bases). With 5 bases removed from V and 1 base from J, the gap between germline ends came to 12 bases. The germline V gene encodes CDR1 MDHEN and CDR2 SYDVKM. This CDR3 is built from 15 residues. The CDR3 coding sequence is TGTGCCAGCAGTCAAACAGGTAGGAGCAATCAGCCCCAGCATTTT. It specifies CASSQTGRSNQPQHF.

This clone has just one count. The rearrangement joins TRBV23-1 to TRBJ1-5; no reliable D call. TRBV23-1 is noted as an ORF with a role that remains uncertain. V lost 3 bases and J 0 bases, leaving 9 bases between the germline ends. The CDR3 length is 15 residues. CDR3 DNA: TGCGCCAGCAGTCAGTGCGCGGATAGCAATCAGCCCCAGCATTTT. This encodes CASSQCADSNQPQHF.

This chain connects TRBV10-3 to TRBJ2-7, with 9 bases that match TRBD2. V was pared by 6 bases and J by 4 bases, with 16 bases of the junction left unmatched. CDR3 size: 17 residues. Germline V gene data show CDR1 as ENHRY and CDR2 as SYGVKD. This CDR3 is CAIRAGLAGLKGYEQYF. DNA for the CDR3: TGTGCCATCAGAGCGGGACTAGCTGGCCTCAAGGGGTACGAGCAGTACTTC.

The genes are TRBV29-1 and TRBJ1-6; D possibly corresponds to TRBD1 (5 bases). The CDR3 contains 13 residues. V gave up 7 bases and J gave up 6 bases, with 13 bases separating them. Germline lookup yields CDR1 SQVTM and CDR2 ANQGSEA. CDR3 coding DNA: TGCAGCGGCCCGGGACCGATTAATTCACCCCTCCACTTT. It encodes CSGPGPINSPLHF.

The chain is built from TRBV6-5 and TRBJ1-5, with D unclear. The V end lost 5 bases, the J end lost 3 bases, and 11 bases lay between the germline ends. The CDR3 extends over 14 amino acids. CDR1 is MNHEY, CDR2 SVGAGI, per germline. The chain's CDR3 is CASSPPGYNQPQHF. CDR3 sequence (DNA): TGTGCCAGCAGTCCCCCAGGATACAATCAGCCCCAGCATTTT.

The DNA for the CDR3 is TGTGCCAGCAGCGCCTCATACAATGAGCAGTTCTTC. This codes for CASSASYNEQFF. The chain couples TRBV9 to TRBJ2-1; D gene ambiguous. Germline V gives CDR1 SGDLS, CDR2 YYNGEE. This CDR3 is built from 12 residues. V was trimmed by 3 bases and J by 4 bases, leaving 5 bases between them.

V gene TRBV7-9 combines with J gene TRBJ2-3; the match to TRBD2 covers 7 bases. Trimming cost V 7 bases and J 4 bases; bases outside gene matches: 5. The germline gives CDR1 SEHNR, CDR2 FQNEAQ (reference sequence). The CDR3 sequence is 13 residues long. The CDR3 DNA reads as TGTGCCAGCATGCGGGGGAATGCAGATACGCAGTATTTT. It specifies CASMRGNADTQYF.

The chain links TRBV27 to TRBJ2-1; 11 bases line up with TRBD2. CDR1 is MNHEY and CDR2 is SMNVEV in the germline V gene (reference sequence). V lost 7 bases and J lost 9; bases outside the gene matches: 14. The CDR3 spans 16 residues. The CDR3: CASTKPGTSGSIEQFF. The CDR3 bases are TGTGCCAGCACTAAACCCGGTACTAGCGGGAGCATTGAGCAGTTCTTC.

The V call is TRBV9, the J call TRBJ2-6; D unresolved. CDR3 length: 16 amino acids. The V gene lost 4 bases and the J gene lost 0 bases, with 11 bases spanning the gap. Germline loops: CDR1 SGDLS, CDR2 YYNGEE. CDR3 DNA sequence: TGTGCCAGCAGCCCCCCCGGAGTCTCTGGGGCCAACGTCCTGACTTTC. Translation: CASSPPGVSGANVLTF.

The chain joins TRBV28 to TRBJ2-7, with 7 nucleotides matching TRBD1. The CDR3 contains 13 residues. V lost 9 bases, J lost 5 bases, and 10 bases stayed unmatched. In germline, CDR1 is MDHEN, CDR2 SYDVKM. The CDR3 here is CASRNRGTHEQYF. CDR3 coding DNA: TGTGCCAGTCGAAACAGGGGCACCCACGAGCAGTACTTC.

The V gene is TRBV18, the J gene TRBJ2-6; a weak D match, TRBD2 (6 bases). Germline V CDR1 and CDR2: KGHSH, LQKENI. Trimming stripped 8 bases from V and 2 bases from J, with 16 bases between. The CDR3 consists of 16 residues. The CDR3 region is CASPVSGDPGANVLTF. CDR3 sequence (DNA): TGTGCCAGCCCTGTCTCGGGGGACCCTGGGGCCAACGTCCTGACTTTC.

The V and J genes are TRBV14 and TRBJ1-2, with a weak D call TRBD1 (5 bases). CDR3 length: 16 amino acids. Trimming removed 1 base from V and 5 bases from J, with 17 bases in between. The germline V gene encodes CDR1 SGHDN and CDR2 FVKESK. CDR3 in amino acids: CASSQGAGTRRYGYTF. In nucleotides, the CDR3 is TGTGCCAGCAGCCAAGGGGCCGGGACTCGGAGGTATGGCTACACCTTC.

The chain carries TRBV27 and TRBJ1-1; D remains unclear. The CDR3 sequence is 12 residues long. V shed 9 bases and J shed 1 base, with 9 bases lying between them. The germline V gene has CDR1 MNHEY and CDR2 SMNVEV (reference sequence). The CDR3 coding sequence is TGTGCCAGTAGACACCCGAACACTGAAGCTTTCTTT. Its translation is CASRHPNTEAFF.

V and J are TRBV5-6 and TRBJ2-3, with 8 bases fitting TRBD2. CDR1 and CDR2 from the germline V gene are SGHDT and YYEEEE. The CDR3 consists of 18 residues. J gave up 0 bases and V 1 base, and 10 bases lay outside the gene matches. The CDR3 bases are TGTGCCAGCAGCTTGATGGCGGGAGGCTTCGGTAGCACAGATACGCAGTATTTT. Translating it yields CASSLMAGGFGSTDTQYF.

The rearrangement uses TRBV5-1 and TRBJ2-7; 8 bases align to TRBD1. Per germline, CDR1 SGHRS and CDR2 YFSETQ. The CDR3 totals 14 residues. V lost 0 bases to trimming and J lost 6 bases; unmatched junction nucleotides: 5. Written as DNA, the CDR3 is TGCGCCAGCAGCTTGGGGACAGGGCGGGGCGAGCAGTACTTC. Protein sequence: CASSLGTGRGEQYF.

In its sample, this clone was seen a few times. The V gene is TRBV19, the J gene TRBJ1-3; D is undetermined. Germline loops: CDR1 LNHDA, CDR2 SQIVND (reference sequence). There are 14 residues in the CDR3. Trimming pared 5 bases from V and 0 bases from J, leaving 8 bases between. CDR3 sequence: CASSRTSSGNTIYF. The DNA of the CDR3 is TGTGCCAGTAGTCGGACGAGCTCTGGAAACACCATATATTTT.